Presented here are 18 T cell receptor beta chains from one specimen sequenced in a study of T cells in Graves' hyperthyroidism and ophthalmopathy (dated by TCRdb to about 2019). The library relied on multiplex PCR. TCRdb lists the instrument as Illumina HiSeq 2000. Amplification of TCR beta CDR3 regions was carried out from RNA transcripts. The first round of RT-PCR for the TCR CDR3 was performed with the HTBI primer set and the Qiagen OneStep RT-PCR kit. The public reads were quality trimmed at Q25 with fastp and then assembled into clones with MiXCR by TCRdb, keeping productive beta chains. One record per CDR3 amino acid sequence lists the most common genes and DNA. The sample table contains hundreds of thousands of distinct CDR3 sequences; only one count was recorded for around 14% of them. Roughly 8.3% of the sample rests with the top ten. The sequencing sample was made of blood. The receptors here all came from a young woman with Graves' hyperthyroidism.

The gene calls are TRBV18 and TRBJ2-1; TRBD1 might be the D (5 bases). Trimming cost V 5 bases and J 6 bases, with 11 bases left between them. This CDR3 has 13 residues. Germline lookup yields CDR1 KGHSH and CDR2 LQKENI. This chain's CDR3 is CASSTGFLNEQFF. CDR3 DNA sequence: TGTGCCAGCTCAACAGGTTTTCTCAATGAGCAGTTCTTC.

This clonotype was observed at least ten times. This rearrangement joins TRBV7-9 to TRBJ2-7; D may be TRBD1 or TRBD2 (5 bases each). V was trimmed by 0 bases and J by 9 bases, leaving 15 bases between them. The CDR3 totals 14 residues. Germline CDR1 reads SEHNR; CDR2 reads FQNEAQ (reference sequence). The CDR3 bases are TGTGCCAGCAGCTTAGCCGGGTCTGGGGGACGGCAGTACTTC. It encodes CASSLAGSGGRQYF.

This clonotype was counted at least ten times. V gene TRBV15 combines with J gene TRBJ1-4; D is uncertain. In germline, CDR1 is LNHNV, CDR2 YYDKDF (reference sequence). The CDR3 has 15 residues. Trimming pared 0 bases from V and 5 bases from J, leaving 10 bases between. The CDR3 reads CATSRDVGPNEKLFF. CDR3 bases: TGTGCCACCAGCAGAGATGTAGGCCCGAATGAAAAACTGTTTTTT. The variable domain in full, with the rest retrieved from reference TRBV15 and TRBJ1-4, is DAMVIQNPRYQVTQFGKPVTLSCSQTLNHNVMYWYQQKSSQAPKLLFHYYDKDFNNEADTPDNFQSRRPNTSFCFLDIRSPGLGDTAMYLCATSRDVGPNEKLFFGSGTQLSVL.

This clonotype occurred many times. DNA for the CDR3: TGTGCCAGCTCACCCCGGGGGAGCCAAGAGACCCAGTACTTC. Protein: CASSPRGSQETQYF. The chain links TRBV18 to TRBJ2-5; tentatively, D is TRBD2 (6 bases). Germline CDR1 is KGHSH and CDR2 is LQKENI. The CDR3 runs 14 residues. The V gene lost 3 bases and the J gene lost 1 base, with 9 bases spanning the gap. The full variable domain, rest sourced from reference TRBV18 and TRBJ2-5, is NAGVMQNPRHLVRRRGQEARLRCSPMKGHSHVYWYRQLPEEGLKFMVYLQKENIIDESGMPKERFSAEFPKEGPSILRIQQVVRGDSAAYFCASSPRGSQETQYFGPGTRLLVL.

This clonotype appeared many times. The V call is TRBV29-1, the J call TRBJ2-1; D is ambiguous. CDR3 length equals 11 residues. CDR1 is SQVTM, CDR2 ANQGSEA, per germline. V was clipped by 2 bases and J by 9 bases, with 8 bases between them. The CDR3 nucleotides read TGCAGCGTTGAAAAGGGTAGTGAGCAGTTCTTC. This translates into CSVEKGSEQFF.

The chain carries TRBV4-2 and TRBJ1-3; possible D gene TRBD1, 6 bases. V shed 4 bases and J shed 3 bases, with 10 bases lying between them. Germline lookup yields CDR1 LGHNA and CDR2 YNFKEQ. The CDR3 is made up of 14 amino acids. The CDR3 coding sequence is TGTGCCAGCAGCCGAGGGACATATGGAAACACCATATATTTT. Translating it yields CASSRGTYGNTIYF.

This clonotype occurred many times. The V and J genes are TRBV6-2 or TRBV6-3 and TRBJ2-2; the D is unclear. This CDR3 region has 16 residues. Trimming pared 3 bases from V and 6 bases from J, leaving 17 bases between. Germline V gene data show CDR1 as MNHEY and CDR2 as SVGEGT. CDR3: CASSYQGSVLAGELFF. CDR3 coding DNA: TGTGCCAGCAGTTATCAAGGAAGCGTACTCGCCGGGGAGCTGTTTTTT.

The chain's CDR3 is CASSRQDRGGSNQPQHF. As DNA, the CDR3 is TGCGCCAGCAGCCGACAGGACAGGGGTGGAAGCAATCAGCCCCAGCATTTT. The V call is TRBV4-1, the J call TRBJ1-5; 9 positions match TRBD1. Germline assignment: CDR1 MGHRA and CDR2 YSYEKL. The CDR3 has 17 amino acids. The trim removed 4 bases at V and 1 base at J, leaving 8 bases unmatched.

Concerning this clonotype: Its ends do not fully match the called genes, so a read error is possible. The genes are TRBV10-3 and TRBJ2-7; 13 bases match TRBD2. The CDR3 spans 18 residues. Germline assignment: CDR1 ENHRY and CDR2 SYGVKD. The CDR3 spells CAVSETTSGRAGAYEQYF. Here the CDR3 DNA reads TGTGCCGTCAGTGAGACTACTAGCGGGAGGGCCGGGGCCTACGAGCAGTACTTC.

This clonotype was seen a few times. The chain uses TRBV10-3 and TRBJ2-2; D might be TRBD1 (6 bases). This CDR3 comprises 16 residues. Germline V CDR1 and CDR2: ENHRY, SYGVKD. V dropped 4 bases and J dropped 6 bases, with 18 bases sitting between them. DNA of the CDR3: TGTGCCATCAGTGGGAGACAGCCAGAGGGGGCCGGGGAGCTGTTTTTT. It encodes CAISGRQPEGAGELFF.

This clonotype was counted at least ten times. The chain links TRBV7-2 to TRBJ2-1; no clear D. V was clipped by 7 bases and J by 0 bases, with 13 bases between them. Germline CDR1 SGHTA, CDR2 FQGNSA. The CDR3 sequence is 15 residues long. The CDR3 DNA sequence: TGTGCCAGCACCGGCACGCGACACTCCTACAATGAGCAGTTCTTC. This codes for CASTGTRHSYNEQFF.

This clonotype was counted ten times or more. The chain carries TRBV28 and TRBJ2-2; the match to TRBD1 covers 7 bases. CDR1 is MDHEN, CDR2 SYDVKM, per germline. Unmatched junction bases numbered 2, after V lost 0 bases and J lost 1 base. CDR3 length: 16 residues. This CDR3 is CASSLWTGLNTGELFF. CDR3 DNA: TGTGCCAGCAGTTTATGGACAGGGCTGAACACCGGGGAGCTGTTTTTT.

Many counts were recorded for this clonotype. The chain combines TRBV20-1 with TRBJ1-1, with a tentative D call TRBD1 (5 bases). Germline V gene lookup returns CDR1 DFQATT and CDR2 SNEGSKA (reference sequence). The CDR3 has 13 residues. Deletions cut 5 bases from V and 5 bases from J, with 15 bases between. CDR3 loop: CSARWDLRTEAFF. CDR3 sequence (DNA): TGCAGTGCTCGGTGGGACTTGAGAACTGAAGCTTTCTTT.

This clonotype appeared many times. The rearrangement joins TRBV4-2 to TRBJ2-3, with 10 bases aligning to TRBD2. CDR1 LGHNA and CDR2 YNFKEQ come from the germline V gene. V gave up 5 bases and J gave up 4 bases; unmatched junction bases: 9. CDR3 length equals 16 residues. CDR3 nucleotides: TGTGCCAGCAGCTCCCCTGCGGGACTAGCGTCAGATACGCAGTATTTT. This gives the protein CASSSPAGLASDTQYF.

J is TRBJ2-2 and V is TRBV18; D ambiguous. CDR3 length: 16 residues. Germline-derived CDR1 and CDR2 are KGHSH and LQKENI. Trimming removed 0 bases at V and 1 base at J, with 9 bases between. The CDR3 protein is CASSPPNPGNTGELFF. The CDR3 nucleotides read TGTGCCAGCTCACCACCGAACCCGGGGAACACCGGGGAGCTGTTTTTT.

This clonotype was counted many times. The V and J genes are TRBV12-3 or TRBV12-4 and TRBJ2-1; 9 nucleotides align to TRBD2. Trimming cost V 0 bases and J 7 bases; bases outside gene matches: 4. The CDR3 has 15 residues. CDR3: CASSLAGGGGNEQFF. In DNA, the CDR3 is TGTGCCAGCAGTTTAGCGGGCGGGGGGGGGAATGAGCAGTTCTTC.

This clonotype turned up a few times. The CDR3, as DNA: TGTGCCTGGAGTTCCCTCCGACAGGGCGGAATCGCCTATAATTCACCCCTCCACTTT. It encodes CAWSSLRQGGIAYNSPLHF. The gene calls are TRBV30 and TRBJ1-6; TRBD1 aligns across 7 bases. There are 19 residues in the CDR3. V was clipped by 2 bases and J by 2 bases; unmatched bases: 15. Germline V gene sequence: CDR1 GTSNPN, CDR2 SVGIG (reference sequence).

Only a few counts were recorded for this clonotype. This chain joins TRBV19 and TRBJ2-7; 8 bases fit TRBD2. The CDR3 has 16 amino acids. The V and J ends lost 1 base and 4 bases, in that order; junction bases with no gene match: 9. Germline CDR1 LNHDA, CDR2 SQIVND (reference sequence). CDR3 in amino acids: CASSIVFLAGPYEQYF. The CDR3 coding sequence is TGTGCCAGTAGTATAGTTTTCCTAGCGGGTCCGTACGAGCAGTACTTC.